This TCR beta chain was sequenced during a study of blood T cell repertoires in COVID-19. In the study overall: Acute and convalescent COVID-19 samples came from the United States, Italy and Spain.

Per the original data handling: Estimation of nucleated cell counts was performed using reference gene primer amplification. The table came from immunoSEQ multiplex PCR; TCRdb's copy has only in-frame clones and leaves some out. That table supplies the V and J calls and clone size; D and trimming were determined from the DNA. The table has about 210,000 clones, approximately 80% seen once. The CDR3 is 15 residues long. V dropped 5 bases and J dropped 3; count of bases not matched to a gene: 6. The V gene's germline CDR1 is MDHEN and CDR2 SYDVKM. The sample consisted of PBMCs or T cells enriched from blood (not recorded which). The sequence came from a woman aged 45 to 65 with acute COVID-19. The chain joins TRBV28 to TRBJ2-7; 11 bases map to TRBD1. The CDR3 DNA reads TGTGCCAGCAGTCTTACCGGGACAGGGGGCTACGAGCAGTACTTC. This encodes CASSLTGTGGYEQYF.